Below, 30 T cell receptor beta chains from the same sample are listed, as sequenced in a study of tumor-infiltrating lymphocytes in primary liver carcinoma. A constant-region primer served to make TCR beta cDNA from roughly 480 ng total RNA. Researchers made the TCR beta libraries by running three nested multiplex PCR rounds with slightly modified ARM-PCR. The first two PCR rounds, approximately 11 cycles each, used TRBV1-TRBV30 forward primers and a C-beta reverse primer. TCRdb reprocessed the multiplex PCR reads via MiXCR and lists one record per CDR3 protein. The sample records some 110,000 distinct CDR3 sequences, around 83% being singletons. Bulk tissue was left unsorted, and RNA and DNA were co-extracted from 20-30 mg of it. Input material: liver tumor tissue from sampling region 3. The sample's subset: tumor region T3, left-lateral pole. All receptors come from a man aged 40-49 years with primary liver carcinoma and hepatitis B virus infection.

A remark on this clonotype: Its ends do not fully match the called genes, so a read error is possible. The chain uses TRBV4-1 and TRBJ2-7; possibly TRBD1 or TRBD2 for D (6 bases each). Germline-derived CDR1 and CDR2 are MGHRA and YSYEKL. CDR3 length: 15 residues. CDR3 in amino acids: CTSSEGGGPVYEQYF. CDR3 DNA: TGCACCAGCAGCGAAGGAGGGGGACCCGTCTACGAGCAGTACTTC.

A remark on this clonotype: Its ends do not fully match the called genes, so a read error is possible. The genes are TRBV2 and TRBJ1-5; D is unresolved. Germline CDR1 and CDR2: SNHLY and FYNNEI. CDR3 length: 12 amino acids. The CDR3 here is CASRYSNQPHHF. The CDR3, as DNA: TGTGCCAGCAGGTATAGCAATCAGCCCCATCATTTT.

Details on this clonotype: Germline and junction disagree at one end, which may indicate a read error. This chain links TRBV11-2 with TRBJ2-7; D might be TRBD1 (5 bases). The germline V gene encodes CDR1 SGHAT and CDR2 FQNNGV. This CDR3 contains 14 residues. In nucleotides, the CDR3 is TGTGCCAGCAGCATTAACAGGAACTCCTACGAGAAGTATTTC. It translates to CASSINRNSYEKYF.

As for this clonotype: Since the CDR3 does not end with the conserved phenylalanine or tryptophan, this likely comes from a read error. J is TRBJ1-5 and V is TRBV11-2, with D tentatively TRBD1 or TRBD2 (6 bases each). The end of the DNA fits TRBJ2-3 better, so the J call may be wrong. The CDR3 sequence is 16 residues long. Germline V CDR1 and CDR2: SGHAT, FQNNGV. CDR3 protein: CASSLKGGLTNPLQYS. As DNA, the CDR3 is TGTGCCAGCAGCCTAAAAGGGGGACTGACGAATCCGCTCCAGTATTCT.

By sample share, this clonotype is medium-sized. The rearrangement uses TRBV6-2 or TRBV6-3 and TRBJ2-1; 9 nucleotides agree with TRBD2. CDR1 and CDR2 (germline): MNHEY, SVGEGT. The CDR3 runs 15 residues. The junction had 5 bases not matched to a gene; V was cut back by 5 bases and J by 3 bases. The CDR3 sequence is CASSKYSGSYNEQFF. The CDR3 DNA reads as TGTGCCAGCAGTAAATATAGCGGGAGCTACAATGAGCAGTTCTTC.

Comments on this clonotype: One junction end disagrees with the germline gene, perhaps due to a read error. The chain employs TRBV7-8 and TRBJ2-2; TRBD2 matches at 8 bases. There are 15 residues in the CDR3. The germline V gene has CDR1 SGHVS and CDR2 FQNEAQ. CDR3 in amino acids: CASSLSGRTSGEMFF. The DNA for the CDR3 is TGTGCCAGCAGCCTGAGCGGGAGAACGAGCGGGGAGATGTTTTTT.

As for this clonotype: This may arise from a read error, as a much more abundant clone is one base away. This chain links TRBV28 with TRBJ2-7, with 7 bases matching TRBD2. Germline V gene data show CDR1 as MDHEN and CDR2 as SYDVKM. CDR3 length: 13 amino acids. Losses at the gene ends were 8 bases for V and 4 bases for J; bases not matched to a gene: 8. The CDR3 nucleotides read TGTGCCAGCGGTGCTAGCGGATTATACGAGCAGTACTTC. It yields the protein CASGASGLYEQYF.

The chain combines TRBV4-3 with TRBJ2-1; weak D call: TRBD1 (6 bases). V shed 0 bases and J shed 4 bases, with 13 bases lying between them. The CDR3 has 16 amino acids. Germline CDR1 reads LGHNA; CDR2 reads YSLEER. The CDR3 is CASSQETRGKYNEQFF. The CDR3 nucleotides read TGCGCCAGCAGCCAAGAAACAAGGGGGAAGTACAATGAGCAGTTCTTC.

Notes on this clonotype: At one of its ends the junction is not consistent with the germline gene, which may arise from a read error. This chain links TRBV29-1 with TRBJ2-7; D gene unclear. CDR3 size: 12 residues. Germline V gene data show CDR1 as SQVTM and CDR2 as ANQGSEA. The CDR3 nucleotides read TGCAGCGCAGATTGGGGTAATCACAAGCACTACTTC. Protein sequence: CSADWGNHKHYF.

This clonotype showed up many times. V gene TRBV25-1 combines with J gene TRBJ2-6; the D is unclear. CDR1 and CDR2 from the germline V gene are MGHDK and SYGVNS. Trimming pared 2 bases from V and 4 bases from J, leaving 18 bases between. The CDR3 spans 18 residues. CDR3 sequence reads: CASSERVGTKAGANVLTF. CDR3 in DNA: TGTGCCAGCAGTGAAAGGGTGGGAACTAAGGCCGGGGCCAACGTCCTGACTTTC.

The CDR3 sequence: CASSLWDRVNQPQHF. CDR3 in DNA: TGTGCCAGCAGCCTATGGGATAGGGTAAATCAGCCCCAGCATTTT. This chain links TRBV6-2 or TRBV6-3 with TRBJ1-5; no firm D call. V was pared by 6 bases and J by 4 bases, with 16 bases between. The CDR3 sequence is 15 residues long. CDR1 is MNHEY, CDR2 SVGEGT, per germline.

Concerning this clonotype itself: Since no conserved phenylalanine or tryptophan closes the CDR3, a read error is the likely cause. The genes are TRBV4-1 and TRBJ2-5; perhaps TRBD1 as D (7 bases). The V gene's germline CDR1 is MGHRA and CDR2 YSYEKL. The CDR3 contains 15 residues. CDR3 loop: CANSHAGQTQETQYL. In DNA form, the CDR3 reads TGCGCCAACAGCCACGCGGGACAGACCCAAGAGACCCAGTACCTC.

Regarding this clonotype: One junction end does not reproduce the germline sequence, and a read error may be involved. This chain connects TRBV4-2 to TRBJ1-2; no definite D call. Per germline, CDR1 LGHNA and CDR2 YNFKEQ. The CDR3 sequence is 16 residues long. The CDR3 DNA reads TGTGCCAGTAGCCGCCCCGCTTGGGATGGAACCTATGGCTACACCTTC. Translating it yields CASSRPAWDGTYGYTF.

As concerns this clonotype: The junction shows a germline mismatch at one end, possibly a read error. In DNA, the CDR3 is TGTGCCAGCAGCGAGGCGGGCTGGGCCCCCGAGCAATACTTC. Translating it yields CASSEAGWAPEQYF. This chain links TRBV5-4 with TRBJ2-7, with D tentatively TRBD2 (5 bases). The CDR3 has 14 amino acids. Germline V gives CDR1 SGHNT, CDR2 YYREEE (reference sequence).

With regard to this clonotype: A junction end diverges from the germline sequence, so it may reflect a read error. CDR3 coding DNA: TGCAGCGTTAAACCTGTAGGACTAGTTCTGGAAGAGACCCAGTACTTT. Translated, it gives CSVKPVGLVLEETQYF. The genes are TRBV29-1 and TRBJ2-5; 7 nucleotides agree with TRBD2. The germline gives CDR1 SQVTM, CDR2 ANQGSEA. The CDR3 runs to 16 residues.

Notes on this clonotype: One junction end does not reproduce the germline sequence, and a read error may be involved. The V call is TRBV2, the J call TRBJ1-6; TRBD1 might be the D (5 bases). CDR3 length: 12 amino acids. The V gene's germline CDR1 is SNHLY and CDR2 FYNNEI. This chain's CDR3 is CTSGGTNSPLRF. CDR3 DNA sequence: TGTACCAGCGGGGGTACCAATTCACCTCTCCGCTTT. Drawing the rest from reference TRBV2 and TRBJ1-6, the complete variable domain is EPEVTQTPSHQVTQMGQEVILRCVPISNHLYFYWYRQILGQKVEFLVSFYNNEISEKSEIFDDQFSVERPDGSNFTLKIRSTKLEDSAMYFCTSGGTNSPLRFGNGTRLTVT.

This clonotype was seen a few times. Given a much more abundant clone one base away, this may be a read error. V and J are TRBV5-4 and TRBJ2-3; TRBD2 might be the D (5 bases). CDR1 is SGHNT and CDR2 is YYREEE in the germline V gene (reference sequence). The ends were cut back, 4 bases at V and 8 bases at J, with 11 bases in the middle. CDR3 length: 12 residues. CDR3 residues: CASSLLGSTQYF. CDR3 in DNA: TGTGCCAGCAGCCTTTTGGGGAGTACGCAGTATTTT.

In regard to this clonotype: The junction departs from germline at one end; a sequencing error may be responsible. The V and J genes are TRBV5-4 and TRBJ1-1; unclear D gene. This CDR3 contains 14 residues. The germline gives CDR1 SGHNT, CDR2 YYREEE (reference sequence). CDR3 nucleotides: TGTACCAGCAGCTTGGTGGTCTTGAACACTGAAGCTTTCTTT. This encodes CTSSLVVLNTEAFF.

A single count supports this clonotype. Mismatch with germline at one junction end may stem from a read error. The chain combines TRBV5-6 with TRBJ2-6; perhaps TRBD1 as D (6 bases). Per the germline V gene, CDR1 is SGHDT and CDR2 is YYEEEE. This CDR3 spans 15 amino acids. The CDR3 DNA sequence: TGTGACAGCAGCAGATTTTCCTCAGGGGATAACGTCCTGATTTTC. Its translation: CDSSRFSSGDNVLIF.

Comment on this clonotype: The junction shows a germline mismatch at one end, possibly a read error. The V call is TRBV6-6, the J call TRBJ1-2, with D possibly matching TRBD1 (6 bases). The CDR3 is 14 amino acids. The germline CDR1 and CDR2 sequences are MNHNY and SVGAGI (reference sequence). CDR3 residues: CASTLRSDSYGYTF. CDR3 coding DNA: TGTGCAAGCACCTTACGGTCGGACAGCTATGGCTACACCTTC.

The CDR3 nucleotides are TGCAGTGCTAGAAGACGGCGGGGGAGGAGCACAGATACGCAGTATTTT. It specifies CSARRRRGRSTDTQYF. The rearrangement uses TRBV20-1 and TRBJ2-3; 7 bases match TRBD2. The germline CDR1 and CDR2 sequences are DFQATT and SNEGSKA (reference sequence). CDR3 size: 16 residues. V lost 2 bases to trimming and J lost 0 bases; unmatched junction nucleotides: 8.

Worth noting for this clonotype: Because it lacks the conserved phenylalanine or tryptophan at the end, this CDR3 is likely a read error. This chain connects TRBV5-5 to TRBJ2-5; D unresolved. The CDR3 contains 12 residues. Germline CDR1 reads SGHKS; CDR2 reads YYEKEE (reference sequence). The CDR3 spells CTSSLGTETQYL. CDR3 in DNA: TGTACCAGTAGCTTGGGTACAGAGACCCAGTACCTC.

A word on this clonotype: A read error is possible here, since a much larger clone lies one base away. The chain combines TRBV12-5 with TRBJ2-3; a possible D gene is TRBD2 (6 bases). The length of the CDR3 is 15 residues. Germline loops: CDR1 LGHNT, CDR2 FRNRAP. The CDR3 DNA is TGTGCTAATGGTTTGCCCGGGGACTTCACAGATACGCAGTATTTT. Residues: CANGLPGDFTDTQYF. The variable domain in full, with the rest retrieved from reference TRBV12-5 and TRBJ2-3, is DARVTQTPRHKVTEMGQEVTMRCQPILGHNTVFWYRQTMMQGLELLAYFRNRAPLDDSGMPKDRFSAEMPDATLATLKIQPSEPRDSAVYFCANGLPGDFTDTQYFGPGTRLTVL.

On this clonotype itself: One junction end does not reproduce the germline sequence, and a read error may be involved. The chain carries TRBV4-3 and TRBJ2-2; 7 nucleotides line up with TRBD2. Looked up from germline, CDR1 is LGHNA and CDR2 is YSLEER. The CDR3 runs to 16 residues. The CDR3 is CARSQGPAGETGEPFF. CDR3 coding DNA: TGCGCCAGAAGCCAAGGTCCCGCGGGAGAGACCGGGGAGCCGTTTTTT.

This clonotype was counted a few times. Relative to the germline gene, one junction end is altered; a read error may explain this. The V gene is TRBV4-2, the J gene TRBJ2-6; 9 bases agree with TRBD1. This CDR3 has 22 residues. Germline V gene sequence: CDR1 LGHNA, CDR2 YNFKEQ. CDR3: CTSSQEGSGQGLIQSGASVLTF. The CDR3 nucleotides are TGTACCAGCAGCCAAGAAGGTTCGGGACAGGGCCTAATCCAATCTGGGGCCAGCGTCCTGACTTTC.

This clonotype came up once. At one of its ends the junction is not consistent with the germline gene, which may arise from a read error. The chain carries TRBV29-1 and TRBJ2-2, with TRBD1 matching over 8 bases. The CDR3 sequence is 15 residues long. Germline assignment: CDR1 SQVTM and CDR2 ANQGSEA. The CDR3 spells CSVALDRVGSGELFF. In nucleotides, the CDR3 is TGCAGCGTCGCCCTGGACAGGGTCGGTTCCGGGGAACTGTTTTTT.

Regarding this clonotype: A read error may produce the germline difference seen at one junction end. As DNA, the CDR3 is TGTGCCAGCAGCTTAGTCGGGAGGGAAGAGCAGTCCTTC. Translated, it gives CASSLVGREEQSF. The chain uses TRBV7-8 and TRBJ2-1; 8 bases line up with TRBD2. Germline V lookup: CDR1 SGHVS, CDR2 FQNEAQ. This CDR3 has 13 residues.

As regards this clonotype: Sequence at one end of the junction differs from germline and may be a read error. This rearrangement joins TRBV5-5 to TRBJ1-1, with D possibly matching TRBD1 (6 bases). This CDR3 has 15 residues. Germline CDR1 SGHKS, CDR2 YYEKEE (reference sequence). CDR3 region: CASSLFGTRGTEALF. CDR3 sequence (DNA): TGTGCCAGCAGCTTGTTCGGGACAAGGGGTACTGAAGCTCTCTTT.

This chain uses TRBV11-1 with TRBJ2-7; weak D call: TRBD2 (6 bases). The CDR3 has 15 amino acids. Germline loops: CDR1 SGHAT, CDR2 FQDESV (reference sequence). Trimming cost V 5 bases and J 4 bases, with 18 bases left between them. DNA of the CDR3: TGTGCCAGCAGCCATTCTGCCGGGAGAAAGTACGAGCAGTACTTC. Amino acid sequence: CASSHSAGRKYEQYF.

Regarding this clonotype: No conserved phenylalanine or tryptophan ends this CDR3, so it is likely a read error. This chain uses TRBV29-1 with TRBJ2-2, with TRBD2 identical over 10 bases. CDR1 SQVTM and CDR2 ANQGSEA come from the germline V gene. The CDR3 contains 15 residues. The CDR3 nucleotides read TGCGGCGTTGGGACTAGCGCGGCGAATACCGGGGAGCTGTTTTTG. Its protein product is CGVGTSAANTGELFL.